This T cell receptor (beta chain) was documented in a study of T cells in Graves' hyperthyroidism and ophthalmopathy (dated by TCRdb to about 2019). Context from the whole study: Peripheral blood samples were taken at initial diagnosis, before any treatment was given. To identify distinguishing TCR V-J signatures, a discovery cohort of 100 patients was used, comprising 40 to 45 with Graves' ophthalmopathy and around 57 with stable Graves' hyperthyroidism. The 100 discovery patients were divided at random into training and test sets in a 7:3 ratio. Prospective prediction of ophthalmopathy was tested in an independent validation cohort of about 19 hyperthyroidism patients and 15 to 17 patients who later progressed to ophthalmopathy. In addition, the study compared T-cell repertoires in thyroid tissue and in blood from about 6 Graves' hyperthyroidism patients. According to the paper, TCR Vbeta CDR3 sequencing was carried out on about 140 peripheral blood samples, which came from under 50 ophthalmopathy, roughly 75 hyperthyroidism and about 17 progressor patients. Once sampling was done, hyperthyroidism patients were given methimazole at a starting dose of 30 mg daily, whereas ophthalmopathy patients were given high-dose intravenous methylprednisolone. What the research found in general, with its limitations: Sample size was not statistically predetermined, and investigators were not blinded to group allocation. Most expanded thyroid clonotypes (frequency above 0.001) were also detected in blood, a finding suggesting that blood repertoires may reflect thyroid immune responses. In validation, the model predicted progression to ophthalmopathy with 55% to 71% sensitivity and around 72% specificity, a median of 6.5 months before onset. A 13 V-J signature model separated ophthalmopathy from stable hyperthyroidism, with around 91% sensitivity and roughly 81% specificity in cross-validation and 80%/75% in testing.

A patient counted as having stable Graves' hyperthyroidism if no progression to ophthalmopathy occurred over 18 months of follow-up. Hyperthyroidism patients were newly diagnosed, with disease duration under 2 months, and aged 18 to 65 years. The study excluded patients with uncontrolled infections, other autoimmune diseases, pregnancy or lactation. Diagnoses were established on the basis of clinical symptoms, serum thyroxine and TRAb, thyroid ultrasound, and orbital computed tomography. PBMCs were separated from roughly 10 ml of fresh peripheral blood using Ficoll-Paque density gradient centrifugation. Trizol reagent was used to extract total RNA, and RNA quality was then checked on an Agilent 2100 Bioanalyzer. Trimming leaves V shorter by 5 bases and J shorter by 4 bases, with the junction holding 6 bases beyond the gene matches. CDR1 and CDR2 were assigned from the germline V gene (reference sequence) as DFQATT and SNEGSKA. From cysteine to phenylalanine, the CDR3 is 14 amino acids long. The kept DNA is CDR3 alone, 42 bases in frame from the first base.

This clonotype was counted only a few times. Its binding antigen is unknown. No base quality values were provided; no much bigger clone lies one nucleotide off. TCR beta CDR3 regions were amplified from RNA transcripts. For the first round of RT-PCR on the TCR CDR3, the HTBI primer set was used together with the Qiagen OneStep RT-PCR kit. The libraries were constructed in a second round of multiplex PCR and then size-selected and purified. Paired-end sequencing of the libraries was performed with 100 bp reads on an Illumina HiSeq2000. In the source study's methods: Raw data were processed with SOAPnuke, discarding reads with adapters, uncalled bases, mean Phred below 15, or no exact constant-primer or identifier match. High-quality paired reads were merged with COPE v1.2.5, and unique nucleotide sequences were defined as clonotypes. MiTCR v1.1 was used to align the clonotypes against IMGT TRBV, TRBD and TRBJ reference segments. Analysis was restricted to V-J combinations with a frequency above 0.0001, which covered 99% to 99.2% of repertoires. The TCS score was defined as the ratio of F50 (clonal expansion) to E x V (chaos), calculated using BLOSUM62-based TCRdist between CDR3 peptides within each V-J. Welch's t-statistics and random forest reduced several hundred V-J features to under 15, which were used in a naive Bayes classifier (R e1071). TCRdb reran the public reads through fastp at Q25 and MiXCR, keeping productive beta chains. Merged by CDR3 protein, the rows form single entries marked with the most common genes and DNA. The V and J calls and clone size are TCRdb's, not the authors'. This sample has hundreds of thousands of distinct CDR3 sequences in its table, and approximately 15% of those were observed once. The top ten hold around 23% of the sample.

This chain joins TRBV20-1 to TRBJ2-3; 10 middle bases align to TRBD2. Material for sequencing was blood. This receptor was obtained from a young woman with Graves' hyperthyroidism. The DNA is TGCAGTGCTTCTCTAGCGGGAGCCCCAGATACGCAGTATTTT. Its translation is CSASLAGAPDTQYF.